These 25 T cell receptor beta chains were sequenced from one sample in a study of OX40 agonist ivuxolimab in advanced cancers. TCRdb's table, derived via immunoSEQ multiplex PCR, lists solely in-frame clones and lacks some. The sample contains approximately 82,000 clones, approximately 92% of which appear only once. This specimen consisted of CD4+ or CD8+ T cells sorted from blood, obtained in a trial of the OX40 agonist ivuxolimab. The receptors were sampled from an adult with an advanced solid tumor such as melanoma, head and neck, liver or kidney cancer.

The chain combines TRBV18 with TRBJ2-3; 9 bases match TRBD2. The junction had 5 bases not matched to a gene; V was cut back by 2 bases and J by 2 bases. Germline assignment: CDR1 KGHSH and CDR2 LQKENI. The CDR3 contains 16 residues. The CDR3 sequence is CASSPSSGGFTDTQYF. The CDR3 DNA reads as TGTGCCAGCTCACCATCCAGCGGGGGGTTCACAGATACGCAGTATTTT.

The chain joins TRBV5-4 to TRBJ2-7, with D hard to call. This CDR3 is built from 13 residues. Trimming cost V 4 bases and J 5 bases, with 13 bases left between them. The germline CDR1 and CDR2 sequences are SGHNT and YYREEE (reference sequence). CDR3 DNA: TGTGCCAGCAGCGGGTTAAAGGCCGACGAGCAGTACTTC. Amino acids: CASSGLKADEQYF. Filled out from reference TRBV5-4 and TRBJ2-7, the complete variable domain reads ETGVTQSPTHLIKTRGQQVTLRCSSQSGHNTVSWYQQALGQGPQFIFQYYREEENGRGNFPPRFSGLQFPNYSSELNVNALELDDSALYLCASSGLKADEQYFGPGTRLTVT.

This clone has only one observation. The chain recombines TRBV7-9 with TRBJ2-1, with D maybe TRBD2 (6 bases). This CDR3 contains 15 residues. Trimming removed 4 bases at V and 1 base at J, with 11 bases between. Looked up from germline, CDR1 is SEHNR and CDR2 is FQNEAQ (reference sequence). The CDR3 protein is CASSSLALSYNEQFF. The CDR3 bases are TGTGCCAGCAGCTCACTAGCCTTATCCTACAATGAGCAGTTCTTC.

With regard to this clone: This sample includes further DNA sequences coding for the same CDR3. The chain couples TRBV28 to TRBJ2-7; no clear D gene. Per germline, CDR1 MDHEN and CDR2 SYDVKM. V gave up 7 bases and J gave up 2 bases, with 9 bases separating them. The CDR3 has 12 amino acids. CDR3 protein: CASTPGTYEQYF. For the CDR3, the DNA is TGTGCCAGCACCCCTGGAACCTACGAGCAGTACTTC.

This sequence joins TRBV7-3 and TRBJ2-1; D possibly corresponds to TRBD2 (6 bases). The germline V and J ends were trimmed by 4 bases and 0 bases, with 19 bases remaining between them. Germline V CDR1 and CDR2: SGHTA, FQGTGA. This CDR3 region has 18 residues. CDR3 region: CASSWGRSGRSSYNEQFF. CDR3 DNA sequence: TGTGCCAGCAGCTGGGGGAGGAGCGGGCGGAGCTCCTACAATGAGCAGTTCTTC.

This chain uses TRBV5-1 with TRBJ2-1; D is possibly TRBD2 (5 bases). Germline CDR1 SGHRS, CDR2 YFSETQ. This CDR3 has 14 amino acids. The V gene lost 2 bases and the J gene lost 9 bases, with 15 bases spanning the gap. This CDR3 is CASSFDGEFGEQFF. In DNA form, the CDR3 reads TGCGCCAGCAGCTTCGACGGGGAGTTCGGTGAGCAGTTCTTC.

V gene TRBV7-9 combines with J gene TRBJ2-1, with TRBD2 matching 11 bases. CDR3 length: 13 residues. With V trimmed by 7 bases and J by 10 bases, 6 bases remained unmatched. The germline V gene encodes CDR1 SEHNR and CDR2 FQNEAQ (reference sequence). CDR3 nucleotides: TGTGCCAGCATGGGACTAGCGGCCCGGGAGCAGTTCTTC. This translates into CASMGLAAREQFF.

J is TRBJ2-6 and V is TRBV2, with unresolved D. The CDR3 length is 15 residues. The V end lost 5 bases, the J end lost 0 bases, and 8 bases lay between the germline ends. Germline V gives CDR1 SNHLY, CDR2 FYNNEI. CDR3: CASSPQTSGANVLTF. In nucleotides, the CDR3 is TGTGCCAGCAGTCCCCAGACCTCTGGGGCCAACGTCCTGACTTTC.

This rearrangement joins TRBV2 to TRBJ2-1; TRBD2 matches 9 bases. Germline assignment: CDR1 SNHLY and CDR2 FYNNEI. J was trimmed by 10 bases and V by 4 bases; bases with no gene match: 8. The CDR3 is made up of 14 amino acids. CDR3 in amino acids: CASSVGTSFGEQFF. The CDR3 nucleotides read TGTGCCAGCAGTGTGGGGACTAGCTTCGGGGAGCAGTTCTTC.

This chain connects TRBV18 to TRBJ1-4; TRBD1 aligns across 7 bases. This CDR3 is 14 amino acids long. The germline V gene encodes CDR1 KGHSH and CDR2 LQKENI. Germline trimming cut 3 bases from V and 6 bases from J; bases unmatched to any gene: 4. Here the CDR3 DNA reads TGTGCCAGCTCACCTCAGGGGGAGTATGAAAAACTGTTTTTT. The encoded protein is CASSPQGEYEKLFF.

This clone was seen just once. This chain links TRBV18 with TRBJ2-2; a possible D gene is TRBD1 (5 bases). V lost 2 bases and J 1 base, leaving 8 bases between the germline ends. This CDR3 has 15 residues. The V gene's germline CDR1 is KGHSH and CDR2 LQKENI. CDR3 sequence reads: CASSPGAGNTGELFF. In DNA, the CDR3 is TGTGCCAGCTCACCAGGGGCAGGGAACACCGGGGAGCTGTTTTTT.

V usage is TRBV5-1 and J usage is TRBJ2-5; D not resolved. The CDR3 runs 17 residues. Germline V gene lookup returns CDR1 SGHRS and CDR2 YFSETQ. Trimming removed 4 bases at V and 5 bases at J, with 24 bases between. The CDR3 spells CASSSISGSQYRETQYF. The DNA of the CDR3 is TGCGCCAGCAGCAGTATCTCCGGGTCCCAGTATCGGGAGACCCAGTACTTC.

CDR3 in DNA: TGTGCCAGCTCACCGGGAACAGCCGAGCCCCAGCATTTT. This translates into CASSPGTAEPQHF. The chain recombines TRBV18 with TRBJ1-5; D ambiguous. The germline CDR1 and CDR2 sequences are KGHSH and LQKENI. V shed 3 bases and J shed 8 bases, with 11 bases lying between them. The CDR3 contains 13 residues.

The chain is built from TRBV10-3 and TRBJ1-2; D possibly corresponds to TRBD1 (5 bases). Per germline, CDR1 ENHRY and CDR2 SYGVKD. There are 14 residues in the CDR3. V was cut by 2 bases and J by 3 bases, with 10 bases left in between. The CDR3 coding sequence is TGTGCCATCAGTGAGACAGGAAGAGACTATGGCTACACCTTC. The encoded protein is CAISETGRDYGYTF.

This clone was detected once. This chain uses TRBV14 with TRBJ2-3; 8 bases line up with TRBD2. The CDR3 sequence is 18 residues long. The J segment lost 5 bases and the V segment lost 2 bases, leaving 15 bases of the junction unmatched. Germline-derived CDR1 and CDR2 are SGHDN and FVKESK. The CDR3 bases are TGTGCCAGCAGCCAATCTCGTATACGGGGGGGCCGGGGAGATACGCAGTATTTT. It translates to CASSQSRIRGGRGDTQYF.

This sequence joins TRBV27 and TRBJ1-5; D is perhaps TRBD1 (6 bases). The length of the CDR3 is 15 residues. Germline CDR1 reads MNHEY; CDR2 reads SMNVEV (reference sequence). V shed 6 bases and J shed 1 base, with 13 bases lying between them. The CDR3 loop is CASSQAGVSNQPQHF. The CDR3 DNA follows: TGTGCCAGCAGCCAAGCAGGGGTGAGCAATCAGCCCCAGCATTTT.

A note on this clone: This sample includes further DNA sequences coding for the same CDR3. This sequence joins TRBV5-1 and TRBJ2-3, with D possibly matching TRBD1 (5 bases). CDR1 SGHRS and CDR2 YFSETQ come from the germline V gene. The CDR3 is 14 residues long. The V end lost 4 bases, the J end lost 0 bases, and 9 bases lay between the germline ends. The chain's CDR3 is CASSPRGSTDTQYF. CDR3 DNA sequence: TGCGCCAGCAGCCCTAGGGGCAGCACAGATACGCAGTATTTT.

This chain links TRBV6-5 with TRBJ1-6; no firm D call. This CDR3 contains 12 residues. Germline CDR1 is MNHEY and CDR2 is SVGAGI. V shed 6 bases and J shed 7 bases, with 7 bases lying between them. For the CDR3, the DNA is TGTGCCAGCAGCCAGATCAATTCACCCCTCCACTTT. This encodes CASSQINSPLHF.

This clone was seen a few times. The genes are TRBV2 and TRBJ2-1; either TRBD1 or TRBD2 may supply D (5 bases each). The CDR3 covers 12 residues. V dropped 5 bases and J dropped 16 bases, with 18 bases sitting between them. Germline V gene lookup returns CDR1 SNHLY and CDR2 FYNNEI. In DNA, the CDR3 is TGTGCCAGCAGTTCTACCGGGACCAGGAGCTTCTTC. Its translation: CASSSTGTRSFF. Full variable domain (missing parts from reference TRBV2 and TRBJ2-1): EPEVTQTPSHQVTQMGQEVILRCVPISNHLYFYWYRQILGQKVEFLVSFYNNEISEKSEIFDDQFSVERPDGSNFTLKIRSTKLEDSAMYFCASSSTGTRSFFGPGTRLTVL.

Of note for this clone: The same CDR3 also results from other DNA sequences found in this sample. The chain carries TRBV7-2 and TRBJ2-2; unclear D gene. The CDR3 totals 13 residues. V dropped 5 bases and J dropped 6 bases, with 10 bases sitting between them. The germline V gene has CDR1 SGHTA and CDR2 FQGNSA. The CDR3 region is CASSRPGAGELFF. The CDR3 DNA follows: TGTGCCAGCAGCCGCCCAGGCGCCGGGGAGCTGTTTTTT.

Only one count was recorded for this clone. The genes are TRBV9 and TRBJ2-2; 12 bases are a match to TRBD2. After removal of 4 bases from V and 2 bases from J, the junction contained 6 bases not matched to a gene. CDR1 and CDR2 (germline): SGDLS, YYNGEE. The CDR3 is 17 residues long. CDR3 in amino acids: CASSLTSGGPNTGELFF. CDR3 nucleotides: TGTGCCAGCAGCCTGACTAGCGGGGGACCTAACACCGGGGAGCTGTTTTTT.

The CDR3 DNA follows: TGTGCCAGCAGCCCCGTCTGGGGGGGCGTCCCAGATACGCAGTATTTT. It translates to CASSPVWGGVPDTQYF. V gene TRBV11-2 combines with J gene TRBJ2-3; D perhaps matches TRBD2 (7 bases). V lost 5 bases and J lost 4, with 19 bases in between. The CDR3 has 16 residues. CDR1 SGHAT and CDR2 FQNNGV come from the germline V gene.

CDR3: CASSVDGNSYNEQFF. CDR3 sequence (DNA): TGTGCCAGCAGCGTAGACGGGAACTCCTACAATGAGCAGTTCTTC. V usage is TRBV9 and J usage is TRBJ2-1; D may be TRBD2 (5 bases). The V end lost 0 bases, the J end lost 0 bases, and 7 bases lay between the germline ends. This CDR3 region has 15 residues. Germline CDR1 reads SGDLS; CDR2 reads YYNGEE.

V and J are TRBV5-1 and TRBJ2-7; weak D call: TRBD2 (6 bases). The CDR3 is 15 residues long. V lost 4 bases, J lost 5 bases, and 19 bases lay in between. The V gene's germline CDR1 is SGHRS and CDR2 YFSETQ. In DNA, the CDR3 is TGCGCCAGCAGCCAATCCGGGACTCTGGTCGACGAGCAGTACTTC. Its protein product is CASSQSGTLVDEQYF.

The chain carries TRBV18 and TRBJ2-5; D is possibly TRBD2 (6 bases). Trimming removed 8 bases at V and 4 bases at J, with 20 bases between. The length of the CDR3 is 15 residues. Germline-derived CDR1 and CDR2 are KGHSH and LQKENI. Here the CDR3 reads CASHLRARGGETQYF. The CDR3 nucleotides read TGTGCCAGCCACCTGAGGGCCCGGGGAGGAGAGACCCAGTACTTC.